This T cell receptor beta chain was found in a study of blood T cell repertoires in COVID-19. Study details: Collection of acute and convalescent COVID-19 samples took place in the United States, Italy and Spain. T cells, B-cell-depleted T cells, or PBMCs provided the cDNA or gDNA that served as material.

Per the original data handling: The assay estimated nucleated cells by amplifying reference gene primers. The repertoire was sequenced with immunoSEQ multiplex PCR; TCRdb's copy has only in-frame clones and lacks some. Clonal size and the V and J genes are those of that table, whereas D and trimming came from the DNA. Of around 80,000 clones in the sample, around 90% are singletons; the top ten hold about 4.8%. V lost 6 bases and J lost 0, with 3 bases in between. The CDR3 has 12 amino acids. The source is an elderly woman with acute or convalescent COVID-19. The rearrangement links TRBV12-3 or TRBV12-4 to TRBJ1-5; D remains ambiguous. Source material: peripheral blood. CDR3 in amino acids: CASSFSNQPQHF. The CDR3 DNA is TGTGCCAGCAGCTTTAGCAATCAGCCCCAGCATTTT.